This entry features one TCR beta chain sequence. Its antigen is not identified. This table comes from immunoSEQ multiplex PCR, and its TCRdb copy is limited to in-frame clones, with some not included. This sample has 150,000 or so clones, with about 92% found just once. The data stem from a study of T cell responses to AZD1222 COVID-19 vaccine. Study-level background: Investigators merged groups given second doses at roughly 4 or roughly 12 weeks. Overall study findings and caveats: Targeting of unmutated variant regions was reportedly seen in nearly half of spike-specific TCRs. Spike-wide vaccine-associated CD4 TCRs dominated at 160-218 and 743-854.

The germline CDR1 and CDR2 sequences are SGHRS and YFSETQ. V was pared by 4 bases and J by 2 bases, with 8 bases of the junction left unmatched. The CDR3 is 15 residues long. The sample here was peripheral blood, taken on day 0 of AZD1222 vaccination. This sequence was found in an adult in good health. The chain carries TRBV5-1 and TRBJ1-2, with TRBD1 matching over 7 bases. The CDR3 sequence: CASSNPGTENYGYTF. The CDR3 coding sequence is TGCGCCAGCAGCAACCCCGGGACAGAAAACTATGGCTACACCTTC. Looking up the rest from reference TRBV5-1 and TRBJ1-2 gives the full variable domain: KAGVTQTPRYLIKTRGQQVTLSCSPISGHRSVSWYQQTPGQGLQFLFEYFSETQRNKGNFPGRFSGRQFSNSRSEMNVSTLELGDSALYLCASSNPGTENYGYTFGSGTRLTVV.